These 21 T cell receptor beta chains share one sample of origin, sequenced in a study of molecular identifiers for immune sequencing clone quantification. TCRdb passed the PCR reads through MiXCR, listing each CDR3 protein once. The sample includes a few hundred thousand distinct CDR3 sequences, 20% to 25% of them seen just once. Material: naive CD8+ T cells from blood, with Jurkat cell RNA spiked in. Sample subset: FACS-sorted CD8+CD4-CCR7+CD45RA+ naive T cells. These receptors were obtained from a human donor in good health. Some libraries in this study had Jurkat cell RNA spiked in.

This clonotype was seen more than once but under ten times. The chain links TRBV19 to TRBJ1-5; a possible D gene is TRBD1 (6 bases). From germline, CDR1 is LNHDA and CDR2 SQIVND (reference sequence). Trimming stripped 6 bases from V and 4 bases from J, with 16 bases between. The CDR3 sequence is 15 residues long. The CDR3 loop is CASSQDSIANQPQHF. The CDR3 region has the DNA TGTGCCAGTAGCCAGGACAGTATAGCAAATCAGCCCCAGCATTTT. The entire variable domain, with the rest obtained from reference TRBV19 and TRBJ1-5, is as follows: DGGITQSPKYLFRKEGQNVTLSCEQNLNHDAMYWYRQDPGQGLRLIYYSQIVNDFQKGDIAEGYSVSREKKESFPLTVTSAQKNPTAFYLCASSQDSIANQPQHFGDGTRLSIL.

About this clonotype itself: It may be a read error: a sequence one base away is much more abundant. The J gene is TRBJ1-3, the V gene TRBV7-9; D is undetermined. The CDR3 runs 19 residues. Looked up from germline, CDR1 is SEHNR and CDR2 is FQNEAQ (reference sequence). CDR3: CASGLARVEEAPSGNTIYF. DNA of the CDR3: TGTGCCAGCGGCTTAGCTAGGGTGGAAGAAGCCCCGTCTGGAAACACCATATATTTT.

The gene calls are TRBV19 and TRBJ2-7, with 8 bases lining up with TRBD2. V lost 5 bases to trimming and J lost 2 bases; unmatched junction nucleotides: 8. Per the germline V gene, CDR1 is LNHDA and CDR2 is SQIVND (reference sequence). This CDR3 has 15 residues. The CDR3: CASSPRFSGTYEQYF. CDR3 nucleotide sequence: TGTGCCAGTAGTCCCCGTTTTAGCGGGACCTACGAGCAGTACTTC.

A note on this clonotype: A much larger clone differs by one base, so this may be a read error. The rearrangement joins TRBV6-6 to TRBJ1-1; maybe TRBD1 (6 bases). V was trimmed by 6 bases and J by 6 bases, leaving 14 bases between them. Looked up from germline, CDR1 is MNHNY and CDR2 is SVGAGI (reference sequence). CDR3 size: 13 residues. The DNA for the CDR3 is TGTGCCAGCAGGGGCAGGGGTACCCCTGAAGCTTTCTTT. It yields the protein CASRGRGTPEAFF.

With regard to this clonotype: A read error may explain this, as a much larger clone is one base away. The rearrangement links TRBV5-3 to TRBJ2-7, with a tentative D call TRBD1 (5 bases). TRBV5-3 is known as an ORF, though its function is uncertain. CDR3 size: 13 residues. The DNA of the CDR3 is TGTGCCAGCAGCTCCCCCAGGGCAAGCGAGCAGTACTTC. Encoded protein: CASSSPRASEQYF.

This clonotype was counted at least ten times. This chain links TRBV5-5 with TRBJ2-3; D unresolved. The length of the CDR3 is 16 residues. The ends were cut back, 3 bases at V and 0 bases at J, with 14 bases in the middle. The germline CDR1 and CDR2 sequences are SGHKS and YYEKEE (reference sequence). CDR3 sequence: CASSSQPPTSTDTQYF. The CDR3 DNA is TGTGCCAGCAGCTCGCAGCCGCCTACTAGCACAGATACGCAGTATTTT.

A word on this clonotype: It may be a read error: a sequence one base away is much more abundant. This chain connects TRBV9 to TRBJ1-1; D uncertain. The CDR3 extends over 13 amino acids. Germline V gene data show CDR1 as SGDLS and CDR2 as YYNGEE. CDR3 DNA sequence: TGTGCCAGCGGCGTAGAGCTGAACACTGAAGCTTTCTTT. Its translation is CASGVELNTEAFF.

This clonotype was seen many times. The chain carries TRBV6-5 and TRBJ2-7, with D perhaps TRBD2 (5 bases). Trimming took 3 bases from V and 2 from J, leaving 11 bases between them. In germline, CDR1 is MNHEY, CDR2 SVGAGI. The CDR3 consists of 14 residues. The CDR3 nucleotides are TGTGCCAGCAGTTATACTGACGGGACCTACGAGCAGTACTTC. It is translated as CASSYTDGTYEQYF.

This clonotype was seen only a few times. The chain carries TRBV6-1 and TRBJ2-7, with no clear D. The CDR3 is made up of 11 amino acids. Trimming left V 3 bases short and J 4 bases short, with 4 bases between. Germline V gene lookup returns CDR1 MNHNS and CDR2 SASEGT. CDR3 sequence: CASSDMYEQYF. In nucleotides, the CDR3 is TGTGCCAGCAGTGACATGTACGAGCAGTACTTC.

This chain joins TRBV10-3 and TRBJ2-3; TRBD1 matches 10 bases. This CDR3 has 16 residues. Losses at the gene ends were 2 bases for V and 6 bases for J; bases not matched to a gene: 8. CDR1 and CDR2 from the germline V gene are ENHRY and SYGVKD. The CDR3 DNA follows: TGTGCCATCAGTGAGACCGGGACAGGGGATGGGGATACGCAGTATTTT. This translates into CAISETGTGDGDTQYF.

At least ten counts were recorded for this clonotype. The CDR3 loop reads CASRDNEQFF. The CDR3 DNA reads as TGTGCCAGCAGGGACAATGAGCAGTTCTTC. The chain joins TRBV2 to TRBJ2-1, with D unclear. Trimming removed 6 bases from V and 5 bases from J, with 2 bases in between. CDR3 length equals 10 residues. Germline-derived CDR1 and CDR2 are SNHLY and FYNNEI.

In its sample, this clonotype was seen once. One base away lies a much larger clone, so this may be a sequencing read error. The chain has TRBV4-3 and TRBJ2-7, with D possibly matching TRBD2 (6 bases). Per germline, CDR1 LGHNA and CDR2 YSLEER. This CDR3 contains 15 residues. Here the CDR3 DNA reads TGCGGCAGCAGCCAAGAGCCCGGGAGAGTCTACGAGCAGTACTTC. Its protein is CGSSQEPGRVYEQYF.

This clonotype was counted ten times or more. Here the CDR3 reads CASSLSGGPKGTDTQYF. CDR3 nucleotides: TGTGCCAGCAGCTTAAGCGGGGGGCCTAAGGGCACAGATACGCAGTATTTT. The V call is TRBV7-8, the J call TRBJ2-3, with 9 positions matching TRBD2. V gave up 2 bases and J gave up 1 base; unmatched junction bases: 7. CDR1 SGHVS and CDR2 FQNEAQ come from the germline V gene. The CDR3 length is 17 residues.

This clonotype has ten or more counts. This chain uses TRBV29-1 with TRBJ1-2; the match to TRBD1 covers 7 bases. J lost 6 bases, V lost 1 base, and 14 bases had no gene match. CDR3 length equals 16 residues. Per the germline V gene, CDR1 is SQVTM and CDR2 is ANQGSEA. CDR3 sequence reads: CSVEGTQTGRLNGYTF. The CDR3 region has the DNA TGCAGCGTTGAAGGCACCCAGACAGGGAGGTTGAATGGCTACACCTTC.

This clonotype was counted ten times or more. The chain recombines TRBV29-1 with TRBJ2-1; D remains ambiguous. The CDR3 is made up of 14 amino acids. V gave up 3 bases and J gave up 0 bases, with 9 bases separating them. Germline loops: CDR1 SQVTM, CDR2 ANQGSEA. Here the CDR3 DNA reads TGCAGCGTTGACCCCAGGTTCTCCTACAATGAGCAGTTCTTC. It is translated as CSVDPRFSYNEQFF.

This clonotype was detected only a few times. The chain employs TRBV4-3 and TRBJ2-3; D remains unclear. CDR1 is LGHNA and CDR2 is YSLEER in the germline V gene. This CDR3 region has 17 residues. The V end was cut by 0 bases, the J end by 0 bases, with 13 bases between. This CDR3 is CASSQEGWPLSTDTQYF. CDR3 nucleotides: TGCGCCAGCAGCCAAGAAGGGTGGCCCCTTAGCACAGATACGCAGTATTTT.

Points on this clonotype: A single base separates this from a much larger clone, so it may be a read error. This chain uses TRBV14 with TRBJ2-5; perhaps D is TRBD1 or TRBD2 (5 bases each). The V gene lost 2 bases and the J gene lost 4 bases, with 14 bases spanning the gap. Germline V gene data show CDR1 as SGHDN and CDR2 as FVKESK. There are 15 residues in the CDR3. For the CDR3, the DNA is TGTGCCAGCAGCCAACGGGACCAGTACCGAGAGACCCAGTACTTC. This translates into CASSQRDQYRETQYF.

The chain links TRBV30 to TRBJ2-7; 7 bases align to TRBD1. The V gene's germline CDR1 is GTSNPN and CDR2 SVGIG (reference sequence). The CDR3 runs 13 residues. This chain's CDR3 is CASDDRESYEQYF. Here the CDR3 DNA reads TGTGCTTCTGACGACAGGGAGTCCTACGAGCAGTACTTC.

In its sample, this clonotype was seen a few times. V is TRBV4-2 and J is TRBJ2-1; 9 bases map to TRBD1. V was clipped by 0 bases and J by 7 bases; unmatched bases: 10. CDR1 and CDR2 (germline): LGHNA, YNFKEQ. The CDR3 sequence is 17 residues long. CDR3 sequence reads: CASSQDGWDRAGNEQFF. CDR3 DNA sequence: TGTGCCAGCAGCCAAGATGGTTGGGACAGGGCTGGGAATGAGCAGTTCTTC.

The J gene is TRBJ2-7, the V gene TRBV5-6; 9 bases match TRBD2. CDR3 length: 14 amino acids. CDR1 is SGHDT and CDR2 is YYEEEE in the germline V gene. V lost 4 bases, J lost 3 bases, and 5 bases stayed unmatched. CDR3 sequence: CASSATSGIYEQYF. The CDR3 DNA is TGTGCCAGCAGCGCGACTAGCGGCATCTACGAGCAGTACTTC.

The chain links TRBV7-9 to TRBJ1-5, with a weak D call TRBD1 (6 bases). The CDR3 totals 15 residues. CDR1 and CDR2 (germline): SEHNR, FQNEAQ (reference sequence). Trimming took off 3 bases at V and 6 bases at J, with 15 bases between the two ends. This CDR3 is CASSLGTPGLQPQHF. Here the CDR3 DNA reads TGTGCCAGCAGCTTGGGGACACCGGGCCTTCAGCCCCAGCATTTT.